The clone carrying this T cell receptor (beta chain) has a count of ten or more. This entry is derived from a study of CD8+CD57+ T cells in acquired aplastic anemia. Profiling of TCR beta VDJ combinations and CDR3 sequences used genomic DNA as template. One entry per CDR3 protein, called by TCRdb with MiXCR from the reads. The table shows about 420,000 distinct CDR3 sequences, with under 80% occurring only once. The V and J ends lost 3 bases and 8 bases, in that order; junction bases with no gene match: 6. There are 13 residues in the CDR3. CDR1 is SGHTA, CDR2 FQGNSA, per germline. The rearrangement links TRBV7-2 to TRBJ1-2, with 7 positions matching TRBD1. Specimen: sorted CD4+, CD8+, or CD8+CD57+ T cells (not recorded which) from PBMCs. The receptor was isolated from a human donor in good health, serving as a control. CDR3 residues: CASSFVQGFGYTF. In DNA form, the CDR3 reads TGTGCCAGCAGCTTTGTACAGGGGTTCGGCTACACCTTC.